This record covers a single T cell receptor beta chain. What it recognizes is unknown. The authors obtained PBMCs from over 8.5 ml of fresh peripheral blood. CDR1 is SGHDN and CDR2 is FVKESK in the germline V gene. This CDR3 region has 17 residues. Trimming removed 0 bases from V and 6 bases from J; junction bases left unmatched: 13. These data originate in a study of T cells in Graves' hyperthyroidism and ophthalmopathy. Authors of the study amplified TCR beta CDR3 regions from RNA transcripts. Primed by the HTBI set, a first-round RT-PCR was run on the TCR CDR3. TCRdb used MiXCR to reprocess the multiplex PCR reads, holding one entry per CDR3 protein. This sample has about 200,000 distinct CDR3 sequences; roughly a sixth occur once, and the top ten carry about 56%. Whole-study findings and limits: In simple terms, a model built on 13 V-J features told ophthalmopathy apart from stable hyperthyroidism.

The sequencing input was blood. The chain uses TRBV14 and TRBJ1-1, with TRBD1 identical over 7 bases. The TCR was taken from a woman aged 45-60 years with Graves' hyperthyroidism. The CDR3 nucleotides read TGTGCCAGCAGCCAAGATAAGGGGGCGCGGCGGTTATCTGAAGCTTTCTTT. Translating gives CASSQDKGARRLSEAFF. The whole variable domain, remainder taken from reference TRBV14 and TRBJ1-1, is EAGVTQFPSHSVIEKGQTVTLRCDPISGHDNLYWYRRVMGKEIKFLLHFVKESKQDESGMPNNRFLAERTGGTYSTLKVQPAELEDSGVYFCASSQDKGARRLSEAFFGQGTRLTVV.